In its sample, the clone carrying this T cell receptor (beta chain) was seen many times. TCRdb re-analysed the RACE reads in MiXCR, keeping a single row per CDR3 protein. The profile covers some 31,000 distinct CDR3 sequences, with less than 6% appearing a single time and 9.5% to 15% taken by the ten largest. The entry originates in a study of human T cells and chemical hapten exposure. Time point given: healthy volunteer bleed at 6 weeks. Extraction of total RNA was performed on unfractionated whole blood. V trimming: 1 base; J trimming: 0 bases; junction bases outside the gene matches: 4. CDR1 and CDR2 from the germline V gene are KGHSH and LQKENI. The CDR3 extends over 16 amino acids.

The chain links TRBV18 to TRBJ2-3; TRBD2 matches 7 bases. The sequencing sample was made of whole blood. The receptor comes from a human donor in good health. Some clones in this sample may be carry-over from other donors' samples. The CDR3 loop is CASSPLSGASTDTQYF. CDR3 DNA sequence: TGTGCCAGCTCACCACTAAGCGGGGCTAGCACAGATACGCAGTATTTT.